Presented here are 23 T cell receptor beta chains from one specimen sequenced in a study of monozygotic twins with inflammatory bowel disease. TCRdb re-called the 5' RACE reads and shows each CDR3 protein once, DNA omitted. Its table records about 380,000 distinct CDR3 sequences. The sequenced material came from blood. These receptors came from a human donor with ulcerative colitis or Crohn's disease, or a healthy co-twin of an affected twin (not recorded which).

The chain has TRBV5-4 and TRBJ1-1; TCRdb proposes TRBD1, but this gene call is untestable without DNA. The CDR3 covers 16 residues. Per germline, CDR1 SGHNT and CDR2 YYREEE (reference sequence). The CDR3 protein is CASSLKGTEPNTEAFF.

The gene calls are TRBV20-1 and TRBJ2-4; TCRdb's D call, TRBD1, is unchecked because there is no DNA. The CDR3 sequence is 14 residues long. The germline V gene has CDR1 DFQATT and CDR2 SNEGSKA (reference sequence). The CDR3 is CSAREGTGSPIQYF.

This chain uses TRBV6-5 with TRBJ2-6; TCRdb picks TRBD1, but there is no DNA to check that call. The CDR3 consists of 16 residues. CDR1 MNHEY and CDR2 SVGAGI come from the germline V gene. The chain's CDR3 is CASSYQTGSGANVLTF.

The gene calls are TRBV11-2 and TRBJ2-7; the TCRdb call, TRBD1, lacks DNA for checking. Per germline, CDR1 SGHAT and CDR2 FQNNGV. The CDR3 has 13 residues. This CDR3 is CASSLGPGREQYF.

V gene TRBV7-2 combines with J gene TRBJ1-1; TCRdb outputs TRBD1, but without DNA this stays unchecked. CDR3 size: 14 residues. The germline V gene has CDR1 SGHTA and CDR2 FQGNSA. The CDR3 loop reads CASSSTGSNTEAFF.

The chain combines TRBV18 with TRBJ1-1. The CDR3 extends over 15 amino acids. Germline V gives CDR1 KGHSH, CDR2 LQKENI. CDR3 in amino acids: CASSPELSMNTEAFF.

This chain joins TRBV6-5 and TRBJ1-2. CDR1 and CDR2 (germline): MNHEY, SVGAGI. The CDR3 is 15 residues long. CDR3 in amino acids: CASSYSSGGAYGYTF.

The chain combines TRBV30 with TRBJ2-2. Per germline, CDR1 GTSNPN and CDR2 SVGIG (reference sequence). CDR3 length: 17 amino acids. CDR3 sequence reads: CAWTPLSAQKNTGELFF.

The chain carries TRBV28 and TRBJ1-2; TCRdb calls TRBD1, which cannot be checked without DNA. This CDR3 is built from 13 residues. CDR1 is MDHEN and CDR2 is SYDVKM in the germline V gene. CDR3 loop: CASRVGQDYGYTF.

The gene calls are TRBV4-3 and TRBJ1-6; the D gene TCRdb calls, TRBD1, cannot be checked with no DNA. Germline V lookup: CDR1 LGHNA, CDR2 YSLEER. The CDR3 is 16 amino acids. The CDR3 protein is CASSQIVGQPNSPLHF.

J is TRBJ1-2 and V is TRBV20-1; the D gene TCRdb calls, TRBD1, cannot be checked with no DNA. Germline V gene sequence: CDR1 DFQATT, CDR2 SNEGSKA (reference sequence). CDR3 length equals 15 residues. CDR3 residues: CSARLWGGGDYGYTF.

The V and J genes are TRBV2 and TRBJ2-3; without DNA, the TCRdb call of TRBD1 cannot be checked. From germline, CDR1 is SNHLY and CDR2 FYNNEI. CDR3 size: 18 residues. The CDR3 region is CASSEEGTGGVIADTQYF.

This CDR3 is CASSYSYRSLDYGYTF. This sequence joins TRBV6-5 and TRBJ1-2; TCRdb's D call, TRBD1, is unchecked because there is no DNA. Germline V gene sequence: CDR1 MNHEY, CDR2 SVGAGI. This CDR3 region has 16 residues.

The chain is built from TRBV24-1 and TRBJ2-1; TCRdb selects TRBD1, and the lack of DNA leaves this call unchecked. CDR3 length: 17 residues. Per germline, CDR1 KGHDR and CDR2 SFDVKD. CDR3 loop: CATSDFIGPTGGKEQFF.

The chain combines TRBV6-1 with TRBJ1-6; without DNA, the TCRdb call of TRBD1 cannot be checked. Germline assignment: CDR1 MNHNS and CDR2 SASEGT. This CDR3 contains 15 residues. The CDR3 loop reads CASSWDGNYNSPLHF.

CDR3: CASSYSPGTGELFF. The chain recombines TRBV6-5 with TRBJ2-2. Germline V CDR1 and CDR2: MNHEY, SVGAGI. CDR3 length: 14 amino acids.

CDR3 amino acids: CASSPPAGGETQYF. The V call is TRBV4-1, the J call TRBJ2-5; the TCRdb D gene call, TRBD1, has no DNA to confirm it. The CDR3 has 14 amino acids. The germline V gene encodes CDR1 MGHRA and CDR2 YSYEKL.

The genes are TRBV7-7 and TRBJ2-5; TCRdb's assignment of TRBD1 cannot be checked, as there is no DNA. CDR1 is SSHAT, CDR2 FNYEAQ, per germline (reference sequence). The CDR3 length is 16 residues. The CDR3 sequence is CASSLVGAGALETQYF.

This sequence joins TRBV7-2 and TRBJ1-1; TCRdb picks TRBD1, but there is no DNA to check that call. Germline V CDR1 and CDR2: SGHTA, FQGNSA. The CDR3 sequence is 15 residues long. The CDR3 loop is CASSPPGTGNTEAFF.

The genes are TRBV5-1 and TRBJ2-5. Germline CDR1 SGHRS, CDR2 YFSETQ. The CDR3 covers 15 residues. The CDR3: CASSYGQGVQETQYF.

The CDR3 reads CASSSILSGDEQFF. V gene TRBV12-3 or TRBV12-4 combines with J gene TRBJ2-1; TCRdb outputs TRBD2, but without DNA this stays unchecked. The CDR3 has 14 amino acids.

This sequence joins TRBV20-1 and TRBJ1-5. CDR3 length: 17 amino acids. CDR1 DFQATT and CDR2 SNEGSKA come from the germline V gene (reference sequence). The chain's CDR3 is CSARDSRGGWGNQPQHF.

This sequence joins TRBV12-3 or TRBV12-4 and TRBJ1-2. The CDR3 is 14 residues long. CDR3 region: CASSFGVLHYGYTF.